The clone carrying this T cell receptor beta chain came up many times. Its antigen is not known. TCRdb reanalysed the 5' RACE reads using MiXCR and keeps one entry per CDR3 protein. The data show approximately 250,000 distinct CDR3 sequences, with approximately 6.3% seen just once and 1% to 1.2% held by the top ten. The data belong to a study of T cells after yellow fever vaccination. Study details: The authors prepared low-cell-number fractions using SMART-Seq v4 Ultra Low Input. Study-level findings and limits: High-abundance clonotypes from the bulk population could contaminate FACS-sorted repertoires.

The J segment lost 5 bases and the V segment lost 5 bases, leaving 9 bases of the junction unmatched. Germline-derived CDR1 and CDR2 are SGHRS and YFSETQ. CDR3 length: 14 residues. This receptor was obtained from a man aged 30 to 39 who received the YFV17D yellow fever vaccine. V usage is TRBV5-1 and J usage is TRBJ2-5, with 7 bases identical to TRBD1. This specimen consisted of CD4+ T cells sorted from PBMCs, obtained on the day of the yellow fever booster vaccination. CDR3 loop: CASSRQGPGETQYF. CDR3 DNA: TGCGCCAGCAGTCGACAGGGCCCCGGGGAGACCCAGTACTTC.